The source of this T cell receptor beta chain is a study of cytomegalovirus exposure and HLA in healthy donors. Study conclusions and caveats: A later analysis revealed that TCR association rates differed between HLA loci, peaking at DRB1 and bottoming out at HLA-C.

On this clone: The antigen remains unidentified.

This CDR3 region has 15 residues. Germline V lookup: CDR1 SEHNR, CDR2 FQNEAQ (reference sequence). PCR was performed using 60 Vbeta and 13 Jbeta primers. The method was immunoSEQ multiplex PCR; TCRdb's version includes in-frame clones alone and lacks a portion of them. The sample table includes 40,000 to 50,000 clones. Material for sequencing was PBMCs. This clonotype was obtained from a woman aged 25 to 39 in good health and CMV-seronegative. The rearrangement joins TRBV7-9 to TRBJ2-5; 9 bases agree with TRBD2. Judging by the DNA end, TRBJ2-7 fits better; the J call may be wrong. CDR3 loop: CASSLRAGGSYEQYF. In nucleotides, the CDR3 is TGTGCCAGCAGCTTAAGAGCGGGAGGATCCTACGAGCAGTACTTC.